The clone carrying this T cell receptor (beta chain) came up once. The data stem from a study of cytomegalovirus exposure and HLA in healthy donors. Here immunoSEQ multiplex PCR was the method, and the copy in TCRdb shows in-frame clones only, minus some. This table has fewer than 70,000 clones, 85% to 95% appearing once. CDR3 size: 14 residues. V is TRBV12-2 and J is TRBJ1-2. TRBV12-2 is marked as a pseudogene. Specimen: PBMCs. The TCR was taken from a young woman in good health and CMV-seropositive. The DNA of the CDR3 is TGTGCAAGTCGGGAGGACGGACCTAGGGATGGCTACACCTTC. As protein: CASREDGPRDGYTF.